This is a list of T cell receptor beta chains from one sample in a study of cytomegalovirus exposure and HLA in healthy donors. TCRdb's table, derived via immunoSEQ multiplex PCR, lists solely in-frame clones and lacks some. This specimen shows 80,000 to 100,000 clones; the ten leading clones hold about 3.4%. Material: PBMCs. The source is a woman in her 30s in good health and CMV-seronegative. CDR3s include the opening cysteine and the closing phenylalanine or tryptophan. D genes are given only for firm matches.

D gene	V gene	J gene	CDR3 DNA	CDR3 protein
.	TRBV7-9	TRBJ2-3	TGTGCCAGCAGTGCCGGGGTAGATACGCAGTATTTT	CASSAGVDTQYF
TRBD1	TRBV19	TRBJ1-2	TGTGCCAGTAGGGGACAGGGATCCCGCGGCTACACCTTC	CASRGQGSRGYTF
.	TRBV6-1	TRBJ2-3	TGTGCCAGCAGTGAAGAAGGGGCAGATACGCAGTATTTT	CASSEEGADTQYF
.	TRBV9	TRBJ1-2	TGTGCCAGCAGCGGCAGGAGGGGAGGGGACCATGGCTACACCTTC	CASSGRRGGDHGYTF
.	TRBV7-2	TRBJ2-5	TGTGCCAGCAGCTCGTTCCAACAGGGAGTCCAAGAGACCCAGTACTTC	CASSSFQQGVQETQYF
TRBD2	TRBV19	TRBJ2-1	TGTGCCAGTAGTCCTCGACTAGCGGAGAGCTCCTACAATGAGCAGTTCTTC	CASSPRLAESSYNEQFF
TRBD2	TRBV9	TRBJ2-1	TGTGCCAGCAGCCCTCGAGCGGGGGTACAGTTCTTC	CASSPRAGVQFF
.	TRBV4-1	TRBJ2-7	TGCGCCAGCAGCCAAGGCTCTAACTACGAGCAGTACTTC	CASSQGSNYEQYF
.	TRBV29-1	TRBJ2-4	TGCAGCGTTTCCTCGGGGGGCCAAAACATTCAGTACTTC	CSVSSGGQNIQYF
TRBD2	TRBV6-4	TRBJ2-2	TGTGCCAGCAGTGACCTAGCGGGAGGGGACACCGGGGAGCTGTTTTTT	CASSDLAGGDTGELFF
TRBD2	TRBV19	TRBJ2-1	TGTGCCAGTAGTACGTCCGGGACTAGCGGGATGGGTGAGCAGTTCTTC	CASSTSGTSGMGEQFF
.	TRBV5-1	TRBJ2-2	TGCGCCAGCAGCTTGGAACAGGAGAACACCGGGGAGCTGTTTTTT	CASSLEQENTGELFF
TRBD1	TRBV28	TRBJ1-1	TGTGCCAGCAGCTCCGGACAGGGGGGAACTGAAGCTTTCTTT	CASSSGQGGTEAFF
TRBD1	TRBV5-1	TRBJ2-1	TGCGCCAGCATCCTCGGCCCCCAGGGGGCATACAATGAGCAGTTCTTC	CASILGPQGAYNEQFF
.	TRBV6-1	TRBJ2-2	TGTGCCAGCAGTGAAGGTCGGGGAAGGGAGCTGTTTTTT	CASSEGRGRELFF
TRBD1	TRBV12-5	TRBJ1-1	TGTGCTAGTGGTGCGCCGGGACAGGGGGGAGGCACTGAAGCTTTCTTT	CASGAPGQGGGTEAFF
.	TRBV2	TRBJ2-3	TGTGCCAGCAGTGAAGCCCGGACACTCGGGACAGATACGCAGTATTTT	CASSEARTLGTDTQYF
.	TRBV5-1	TRBJ2-3	TGCGCCAGCAGCCCGAGTCCGGGCTCCGGGGGGTATTTT	CASSPSPGSGGYF
TRBD1	TRBV6-1	TRBJ1-1	TGTGCCAGCAGCCAGACAGGGCTTGAAGCTTTCTTT	CASSQTGLEAFF
.	TRBV5-1	TRBJ1-2	TGCGCCAGCAGCTTACAGGGCTCTGGCTACACCTTC	CASSLQGSGYTF
.	TRBV5-1	TRBJ2-3	TGCGCCAGTTGGGGGACTTTCACAGATACGCAGTATTTT	CASWGTFTDTQYF
TRBD1	TRBV5-4	TRBJ2-7	TGTGCCAGCAGCCTTTCCGGGACAGGGGTATACGAGCAGTACTTC	CASSLSGTGVYEQYF
.	TRBV28	TRBJ1-4	TGTGCCAGCAACTCGGGAAGCTTGATTGAAAAACTGTTTTTT	CASNSGSLIEKLFF
TRBD1	TRBV30	TRBJ1-2	TGTGCCTGTAGATTACAGGGGGATGGCTACACCTTC	CACRLQGDGYTF
TRBD1	TRBV9	TRBJ2-6	TGTGCCAGCAGCGGTAGCCGGCAGGGGGCTTCTGGGGCCAACGTCCTGACTTTC	CASSGSRQGASGANVLTF
TRBD1	TRBV2	TRBJ2-7	TGTGCCAGCAGTGTGGGACAGGGATTCTACGAGCAGTACTTC	CASSVGQGFYEQYF
.	TRBV7-7	TRBJ1-3	TGTGCTAGCAGCTTATTTTGGCCCCCATCAACTGGAAACACCATATATTTT	CASSLFWPPSTGNTIYF